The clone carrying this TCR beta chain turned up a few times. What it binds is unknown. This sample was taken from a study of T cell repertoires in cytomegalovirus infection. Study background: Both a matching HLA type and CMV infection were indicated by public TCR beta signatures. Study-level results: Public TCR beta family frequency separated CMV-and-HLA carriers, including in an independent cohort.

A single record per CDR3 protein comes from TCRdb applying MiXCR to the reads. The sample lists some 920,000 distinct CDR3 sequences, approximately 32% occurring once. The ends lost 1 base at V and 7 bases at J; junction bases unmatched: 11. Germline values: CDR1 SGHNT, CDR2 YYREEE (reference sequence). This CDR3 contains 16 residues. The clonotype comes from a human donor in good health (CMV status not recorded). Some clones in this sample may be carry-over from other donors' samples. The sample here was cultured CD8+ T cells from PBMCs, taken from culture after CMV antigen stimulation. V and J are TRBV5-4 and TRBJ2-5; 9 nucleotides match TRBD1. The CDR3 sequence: CASSLLGQGGTGTQYF. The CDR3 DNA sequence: TGTGCCAGCAGCTTGCTGGGACAGGGTGGCACTGGGACCCAGTACTTC.